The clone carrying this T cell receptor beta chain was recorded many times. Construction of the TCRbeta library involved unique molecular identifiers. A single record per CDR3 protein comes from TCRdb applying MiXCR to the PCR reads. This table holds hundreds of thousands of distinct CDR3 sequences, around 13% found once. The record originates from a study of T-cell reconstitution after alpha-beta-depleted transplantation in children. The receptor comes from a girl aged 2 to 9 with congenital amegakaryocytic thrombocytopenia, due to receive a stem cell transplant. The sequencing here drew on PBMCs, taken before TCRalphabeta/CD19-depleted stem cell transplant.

The CDR3 DNA is TGCAGCGGTAACGGACAGCGCACAGATACGCAGTATTTT. This translates into CSGNGQRTDTQYF. The V gene is TRBV29-1, the J gene TRBJ2-3; perhaps TRBD1 as D (6 bases). The CDR3 totals 13 residues. The germline V and J ends were trimmed by 7 bases and 1 base, with 12 bases remaining between them. The germline V gene has CDR1 SQVTM and CDR2 ANQGSEA.